This is a list of T cell receptor beta chains from one sample in a study of T cell clonotyping in hematopoietic cell transplantation. Here immunoSEQ multiplex PCR was the method, and the copy in TCRdb shows in-frame clones only, minus some. The data hold tens of thousands of clones, with around 95% observed a single time. Sequenced material: peripheral blood mononuclear cells. All receptors come from a woman between 50 and 59 years old in good health. Some clones in this sample may be carry-over from other donors' samples. Both conserved end residues are part of each CDR3. A D gene is named only where the DNA matches it firmly. Clone size, where shown, is once, few, many, or a class for clones that have expanded.

clone size: NA; J gene: TRBJ1-1; V gene: TRBV5-5; D gene: NA; CDR3 protein: CASSLGVNTEAFF; CDR3 DNA: TGTGCCAGCAGCTTGGGGGTGAATACTGAAGCTTTCTTT
clone size: NA; J gene: TRBJ1-2; V gene: TRBV2; D gene: NA; CDR3 protein: CASSPGLYGYTF; CDR3 DNA: TGTGCCAGCAGCCCCGGGCTCTATGGCTACACCTTC
clone size: NA; J gene: TRBJ2-1; V gene: TRBV5-8; D gene: TRBD1; CDR3 protein: CASSFWTGSSYNEQFF; CDR3 DNA: TGTGCCAGCAGCTTCTGGACAGGGAGCTCCTACAATGAGCAGTTCTTC
clone size: NA; J gene: TRBJ2-1; V gene: TRBV5-1; D gene: NA; CDR3 protein: CASSLGGFGNEQFF; CDR3 DNA: TGCGCCAGCAGCTTGGGAGGGTTCGGGAATGAGCAGTTCTTC
clone size: once; J gene: TRBJ1-5; V gene: TRBV4-2; D gene: TRBD1; CDR3 protein: CASSQNPGQGSNQPQHF; CDR3 DNA: TGTGCCAGCAGCCAAAATCCGGGACAGGGAAGCAATCAGCCCCAGCATTTT
clone size: NA; J gene: TRBJ1-4; V gene: TRBV7-9; D gene: NA; CDR3 protein: CASSKDRREYNEKLFF; CDR3 DNA: TGTGCCAGCAGCAAAGATCGACGGGAATATAATGAAAAACTGTTTTTT
clone size: NA; J gene: TRBJ2-3; V gene: TRBV2; D gene: NA; CDR3 protein: CASSGSTASSTDTQYF; CDR3 DNA: TGTGCCAGCAGTGGTAGTACAGCCTCTAGCACAGATACGCAGTATTTT
clone size: NA; J gene: TRBJ1-6; V gene: TRBV7-2; D gene: NA; CDR3 protein: CASSPQMSSYNSPLHF; CDR3 DNA: TGTGCCAGCAGCCCACAGATGAGCTCCTATAATTCACCCCTCCACTTT
clone size: NA; J gene: TRBJ2-5; V gene: TRBV7-3; D gene: TRBD2; CDR3 protein: CASSLLASGGGPQETQYF; CDR3 DNA: TGTGCCAGCAGCTTATTGGCTAGCGGGGGGGGGCCCCAAGAGACCCAGTACTTC
clone size: NA; J gene: TRBJ1-1; V gene: TRBV5-1; D gene: TRBD1; CDR3 protein: CASSPQGAGWNTEAFF; CDR3 DNA: TGCGCCAGCAGCCCCCAGGGGGCGGGGTGGAACACTGAAGCTTTCTTT
clone size: NA; J gene: TRBJ1-2; V gene: TRBV28; D gene: TRBD1; CDR3 protein: CASSLSGQDSILYGYTF; CDR3 DNA: TGTGCCAGCAGTTTGTCGGGACAGGACTCGATCCTCTATGGCTACACCTTC
clone size: NA; J gene: TRBJ2-3; V gene: TRBV19; D gene: NA; CDR3 protein: CASSAGGVTDTQYF; CDR3 DNA: TGTGCCAGTAGTGCCGGGGGAGTCACAGATACGCAGTATTTT
clone size: NA; J gene: TRBJ2-5; V gene: TRBV11-3; D gene: TRBD1; CDR3 protein: CASSLRDRGKETQYF; CDR3 DNA: TGTGCCAGCAGCCTCCGGGACAGGGGAAAAGAGACCCAGTACTTC
clone size: NA; J gene: TRBJ2-2; V gene: TRBV4-3; D gene: TRBD2; CDR3 protein: CASSQAAGTRVTGELFF; CDR3 DNA: TGCGCCAGCAGCCAGGCTGCCGGGACTAGGGTCACCGGGGAGCTGTTTTTT
clone size: NA; J gene: TRBJ1-1; V gene: TRBV27; D gene: NA; CDR3 protein: CASSPRARTEAFF; CDR3 DNA: TGTGCCAGCAGCCCCAGGGCGAGGACTGAAGCTTTCTTT
clone size: NA; J gene: TRBJ1-1; V gene: TRBV11-2; D gene: NA; CDR3 protein: CASSPPGGAYTEAFF; CDR3 DNA: TGTGCCAGCAGCCCTCCTGGGGGCGCTTACACTGAAGCTTTCTTT
clone size: NA; J gene: TRBJ1-2; V gene: TRBV9; D gene: TRBD1; CDR3 protein: CASSTGTGYGYTF; CDR3 DNA: TGTGCCAGCAGCACGGGGACAGGCTATGGCTACACCTTC
clone size: NA; J gene: TRBJ2-3; V gene: TRBV5-6; D gene: NA; CDR3 protein: CASSLTLAETDTQYF; CDR3 DNA: TGTGCCAGCAGCTTGACCCTAGCCGAAACAGATACGCAGTATTTT
clone size: NA; J gene: TRBJ1-2; V gene: TRBV28; D gene: TRBD1; CDR3 protein: CASIHTGGDGYTF; CDR3 DNA: TGTGCCAGCATTCACACAGGGGGCGATGGCTACACCTTC
clone size: once; J gene: TRBJ1-1; V gene: TRBV7-9; D gene: NA; CDR3 protein: CASSPTSGGAEAFF; CDR3 DNA: TGTGCCAGCAGCCCCACCTCGGGAGGCGCTGAAGCTTTCTTT
clone size: NA; J gene: TRBJ2-7; V gene: TRBV6-1; D gene: NA; CDR3 protein: CASSEYGASYEQYF; CDR3 DNA: TGTGCCAGCAGTGAATACGGGGCCTCCTACGAGCAGTACTTC
clone size: NA; J gene: TRBJ1-2; V gene: TRBV30; D gene: NA; CDR3 protein: CAWSVMKGLLGYTF; CDR3 DNA: TGTGCCTGGAGTGTAATGAAGGGTTTATTGGGCTACACCTTC
clone size: NA; J gene: TRBJ1-6; V gene: TRBV7-8; D gene: TRBD1; CDR3 protein: CASSSDRGSPLHF; CDR3 DNA: TGTGCCAGCAGCTCGGACAGGGGTTCACCCCTCCACTTT
clone size: NA; J gene: TRBJ2-1; V gene: TRBV7-2; D gene: NA; CDR3 protein: CASSLNGGFNEQFF; CDR3 DNA: TGTGCCAGCAGCTTAAACGGGGGCTTCAATGAGCAGTTCTTC